Each of the 30 T cell receptor beta chains below was sequenced from the same sample in a study. TCRdb itself ran the 5' RACE reads through MiXCR, one entry per CDR3 protein. This sample has some 54,000 distinct CDR3 sequences; approximately 17% occur once, and the top ten carry under 3%. Material: naive CD4+ T cells sorted from blood. Subset in this sample: naive CD4+ T cells, CD4+CD45RA+CD25-. These receptors all come from a female donor with breast cancer.

This clonotype was found many times. The chain joins TRBV6-1 to TRBJ1-6, with 8 bases lining up with TRBD1. CDR1 and CDR2 (germline): MNHNS, SASEGT. CDR3 length equals 13 residues. V was clipped by 6 bases and J by 8 bases; unmatched bases: 3. Here the CDR3 DNA reads TGTGCCAGCAGGGGACAGGCGGATTCACCCCTCCACTTT. Translation: CASRGQADSPLHF.

The chain links TRBV30 to TRBJ2-1; 7 bases are a match to TRBD1. Trimming cost V 3 bases and J 5 bases; bases outside gene matches: 7. CDR3 length: 14 amino acids. Germline CDR1 GTSNPN, CDR2 SVGIG (reference sequence). This chain's CDR3 is CAWRSTGRNNEQFF. CDR3 in DNA: TGTGCCTGGAGGTCGACAGGGCGGAACAATGAGCAGTTCTTC. Combining the CDR3 with reference TRBV30 and TRBJ2-1 gives the whole variable domain SQTIHQWPATLVQPVGSPLSLECTVEGTSNPNLYWYRQAAGRGLQLLFYSVGIGQISSEVPQNLSASRPQDRQFILSSKKLLLSDSGFYLCAWRSTGRNNEQFFGPGTRLTVL.

Points on this clonotype: A read error may account for a junction end that differs from germline. The CDR3 loop reads CASSGTALAGEGEQSF. The CDR3 DNA follows: TGTGCCAGCAGCGGGACCGCTCTAGCGGGAGAGGGTGAGCAGTCCTTC. This chain uses TRBV6-2 or TRBV6-3 with TRBJ2-1, with 10 nucleotides matching TRBD2. The CDR3 is 16 residues long. Per the germline V gene, CDR1 is MNHEY and CDR2 is SVGEGT.

This clonotype is classed as medium-sized. This chain joins TRBV7-2 and TRBJ1-5; D is unresolved. The CDR3 spans 13 residues. Germline V lookup: CDR1 SGHTA, CDR2 FQGNSA. Between the trimmed V and J ends, which lost 5 bases and 0 bases, there was a span of 5 bases. CDR3 sequence reads: CASSQDSNQPQHF. In nucleotides, the CDR3 is TGTGCCAGCAGCCAGGATAGCAATCAGCCCCAGCATTTT. Full variable domain (missing parts from reference TRBV7-2 and TRBJ1-5): GAGVSQSPSNKVTEKGKDVELRCDPISGHTALYWYRQSLGQGLEFLIYFQGNSAPDKSGLPSDRFSAERTGGSVSTLTIQRTQQEDSAVYLCASSQDSNQPQHFGDGTRLSIL.

In its sample, this clonotype was seen many times. The gene calls are TRBV12-3 or TRBV12-4 and TRBJ1-1, with D unresolved. The V and J ends lost 4 bases and 3 bases respectively, with 9 bases between them. The CDR3 loop spans 13 amino acids. CDR3 amino acids: CASSSRRDTEAFF. CDR3 nucleotide sequence: TGTGCCAGCAGTTCCAGGAGGGACACTGAAGCTTTCTTT.

The chain combines TRBV18 with TRBJ2-1; the D gene could be TRBD1 or TRBD2 (5 bases each). Germline-derived CDR1 and CDR2 are KGHSH and LQKENI. Trimming shortened V by 5 bases and J by 7 bases, and 18 bases separated the two germline ends. This CDR3 contains 15 residues. The chain's CDR3 is CASSSGTPNGNEQFF. Written as DNA, the CDR3 is TGTGCCAGCTCATCCGGGACGCCTAATGGGAATGAGCAGTTCTTC.

The rearrangement joins TRBV5-1 to TRBJ2-1; TRBD2 agrees at 11 bases. The V gene's germline CDR1 is SGHRS and CDR2 YFSETQ. V was clipped by 2 bases and J by 6 bases; unmatched bases: 7. This CDR3 spans 16 amino acids. The chain's CDR3 is CASSFLLAGVGNEQFF. The CDR3 nucleotides read TGCGCCAGCAGCTTCCTACTAGCGGGAGTAGGCAATGAGCAGTTCTTC.

This clonotype was seen more than once but under ten times. The chain uses TRBV5-1 and TRBJ1-1; 8 nucleotides align to TRBD1. The V segment lost 3 bases and the J segment 0 bases; nucleotides outside the gene matches: 7. The CDR3 has 16 amino acids. Germline loops: CDR1 SGHRS, CDR2 YFSETQ. CDR3 residues: CASSYRQGRLNTEAFF. For the CDR3, the DNA is TGCGCCAGCAGCTATAGACAGGGGCGGTTGAACACTGAAGCTTTCTTT.

Details on this clonotype: This CDR3 fails to terminate in the conserved phenylalanine or tryptophan, so it likely reflects a read error. Because the CDR3's place on the DNA is in doubt, the DNA is left out and the CDR3 is given as listed by TCRdb. This chain uses TRBV5-1 with TRBJ2-7; the D segment call TRBD2 is taken from the table without a DNA check. CDR1 is SGHRS, CDR2 YFSETQ, per germline. The CDR3 adds up to 13 amino acids, both ends counted. The CDR3: CASSFSGQRVPYL.

This clonotype was counted at least ten times. The chain couples TRBV20-1 to TRBJ2-7, with 8 bases fitting TRBD2. The V gene end was trimmed by 6 bases and the J gene end by 1 base; junction bases not matched to a gene: 5. The CDR3 length is 13 residues. CDR1 and CDR2 from the germline V gene are DFQATT and SNEGSKA (reference sequence). The CDR3, as DNA: TGCAGTGCCACCGGGACTAGATCCTACGAGCAGTACTTC. It encodes CSATGTRSYEQYF.

This chain joins TRBV7-3 and TRBJ1-1; a possible D gene is TRBD1 (5 bases). Germline CDR1 reads SGHTA; CDR2 reads FQGTGA. V shed 9 bases and J shed 2 bases, with 16 bases lying between them. The CDR3 is made up of 14 amino acids. The CDR3 region has the DNA TGTGCCAGACAGGTGGGATGGAAAAACACTGAAGCTTTCTTT. Residues: CARQVGWKNTEAFF.

The sample holds one count of this clonotype. A much larger clone lies a single base off, so this may be a read error. The genes are TRBV6-5 and TRBJ1-6; D is unclear. CDR1 and CDR2 (germline): MNHEY, SVGAGI. This CDR3 has 14 residues. CDR3 nucleotides: TGTGCCGGCAGGTCGGCCAGAGACAATTCACCCCTCCACTTT. Its protein is CAGRSARDNSPLHF.

Concerning this clonotype: A read error may explain this, as a much larger clone is one base away. The chain combines TRBV20-1 with TRBJ1-5, with D perhaps TRBD1 (5 bases). From germline, CDR1 is DFQATT and CDR2 SNEGSKA (reference sequence). V was clipped by 6 bases and J by 9 bases, with 18 bases between them. This CDR3 spans 13 amino acids. The CDR3 loop is CSAKGTTWSPQHF. In DNA form, the CDR3 reads TGCAGTGCCAAGGGGACGACGTGGTCGCCCCAGCATTTT.

Only a few counts were recorded for this clonotype. This chain connects TRBV5-5 to TRBJ2-7, with a possible D match to TRBD1 (6 bases). CDR1 and CDR2 from the germline V gene are SGHKS and YYEKEE (reference sequence). Trimming cost V 3 bases and J 4 bases, with 8 bases left between them. The CDR3 has 12 amino acids. CDR3 bases: TGTGCCAGCAGCTCTGACAGGTACGAGCAGTACTTC. Its translation: CASSSDRYEQYF.

This clonotype was observed at least ten times. The chain employs TRBV20-1 and TRBJ1-4; D not certain. Trimming removed 0 bases from V and 5 bases from J, with 13 bases in between. The length of the CDR3 is 15 residues. Germline V gene data show CDR1 as DFQATT and CDR2 as SNEGSKA (reference sequence). In nucleotides, the CDR3 is TGCAGTGCTAGAGATGGAAGGGCAGACAATGAAAAACTGTTTTTT. Translated: CSARDGRADNEKLFF.

This clonotype turned up a few times. This rearrangement joins TRBV2 to TRBJ1-4; D gene unclear. The germline gives CDR1 SNHLY, CDR2 FYNNEI. The CDR3 runs to 14 residues. The V and J ends lost 3 bases and 0 bases respectively, with 5 bases between them. CDR3 in DNA: TGTGCCAGCAGTGAGACAACAACTAATGAAAAACTGTTTTTT. Amino acids: CASSETTTNEKLFF.

This clonotype showed up just a few times. The gene calls are TRBV20-1 and TRBJ2-7, with TRBD1 as a possible D gene (5 bases). Per the germline V gene, CDR1 is DFQATT and CDR2 is SNEGSKA (reference sequence). The germline V and J ends were trimmed by 1 base and 2 bases, with 15 bases remaining between them. The CDR3 is made up of 15 amino acids. CDR3 amino acids: CSARVVLSRAYEQYF. The CDR3 DNA follows: TGCAGTGCTAGAGTGGTCTTAAGCAGGGCCTACGAGCAGTACTTC.

The sample holds many counts of this clonotype. The V gene is TRBV7-3, the J gene TRBJ2-7; 7 bases align to TRBD2. The length of the CDR3 is 13 residues. Germline V CDR1 and CDR2: SGHTA, FQGTGA. The trim removed 1 base at V and 6 bases at J, leaving 3 bases unmatched. CDR3 region: CASSLRRGGEQYF. The CDR3 DNA follows: TGTGCCAGCAGCTTAAGGCGCGGGGGCGAGCAGTACTTC.

This clonotype was observed a few times. The chain couples TRBV28 to TRBJ2-1; TRBD1 might be the D (6 bases). V was trimmed by 6 bases and J by 0 bases, leaving 12 bases between them. This CDR3 comprises 15 residues. Germline V lookup: CDR1 MDHEN, CDR2 SYDVKM. The CDR3 bases are TGTGCCAGCAGACCGGACAGATTCTCCTACAATGAGCAGTTCTTC. As protein: CASRPDRFSYNEQFF.

The rearrangement links TRBV27 to TRBJ2-7; 8 positions agree with TRBD2. The J segment lost 3 bases and the V segment lost 7 bases, leaving 8 bases of the junction unmatched. The CDR3 is 14 residues long. CDR1 is MNHEY and CDR2 is SMNVEV in the germline V gene (reference sequence). The CDR3 is CASTRDGRGYEQYF. Written as DNA, the CDR3 is TGTGCCAGCACCCGTGACGGGAGGGGCTACGAGCAGTACTTC.

This clonotype was seen once. A clone one base away is much larger, so this may be a read error. The chain carries TRBV9 and TRBJ2-1; 11 nucleotides match TRBD1. CDR3 length equals 15 residues. J was trimmed by 7 bases and V by 3 bases; bases with no gene match: 6. Germline values: CDR1 SGDLS, CDR2 YYNGEE. This CDR3 is CASSGGTGGTNEQFF. For the CDR3, the DNA is TGTGCCAGCAGCGGAGGGACAGGGGGGACGAATGAGCAGTTCTTC.

The chain joins TRBV7-3 to TRBJ1-1; no definite D call. This CDR3 spans 13 amino acids. CDR1 is SGHTA, CDR2 FQGTGA, per germline. Between the trimmed V and J ends, which lost 6 bases and 2 bases, there was a span of 10 bases. In nucleotides, the CDR3 is TGTGCCAGCAGAAAAGATTTAAACACTGAAGCTTTCTTT. Protein sequence: CASRKDLNTEAFF.

This clonotype has a handful of counts. The chain combines TRBV5-1 with TRBJ2-3, with 15 bases aligning to TRBD2. This CDR3 is built from 17 residues. Germline CDR1 reads SGHRS; CDR2 reads YFSETQ. V was pared by 4 bases and J by 6 bases, with 9 bases of the junction left unmatched. The CDR3 DNA reads as TGCGCCAGCAGCAACGGACTAGCGGGAGGGCCCAGGGATACGCAGTATTTT. Its translation is CASSNGLAGGPRDTQYF.

A note on this clonotype: A much larger clone differs from this one at a single base, so this may be a read error. The chain couples TRBV7-6 to TRBJ2-2; maybe TRBD2 (5 bases). The CDR3 is 14 amino acids. Germline assignment: CDR1 SGHVS and CDR2 FNYEAQ. Trimming removed 4 bases from V and 10 bases from J, with 16 bases in between. CDR3 sequence (DNA): TGTGCCAGCAGCTCGGTGGCTTTTCGGGAGGAGCTGTTTTTT. Translated: CASSSVAFREELFF.

This clonotype has just a few counts. The chain has TRBV18 and TRBJ1-2; TRBD1 is a possible D gene (5 bases). The CDR3 consists of 16 residues. The V end was cut by 1 base, the J end by 3 bases, with 15 bases between. Germline-derived CDR1 and CDR2 are KGHSH and LQKENI. CDR3: CASSPRGPGTDYGYTF. The CDR3 DNA sequence: TGTGCCAGCTCACCACGAGGGCCGGGGACGGACTATGGCTACACCTTC.

This clonotype was counted ten times or more. The chain is built from TRBV6-5 and TRBJ1-5; 8 bases match TRBD1. CDR1 MNHEY and CDR2 SVGAGI come from the germline V gene. This CDR3 region has 15 residues. J was trimmed by 5 bases and V by 6 bases; bases with no gene match: 9. The CDR3 DNA is TGTGCCAGCAGCCCAAAGAGGACAGGGTATCAGCCCCAGCATTTT. Translation: CASSPKRTGYQPQHF.

The chain combines TRBV12-3 or TRBV12-4 with TRBJ2-1; D is unclear. The CDR3 totals 12 residues. V was pared by 6 bases and J by 7 bases, with 10 bases between. CDR3 nucleotide sequence: TGTGCCAGCAGCCGGAGAGAAAATGAGCAGTTCTTC. As protein: CASSRRENEQFF.

This clonotype has a handful of counts. CDR3: CASSPGTGRSTEAFF. CDR3 DNA sequence: TGCGCCAGCAGCCCCGGGACAGGCAGGAGCACTGAAGCTTTCTTT. The chain recombines TRBV5-1 with TRBJ1-1; 8 nucleotides agree with TRBD1. The length of the CDR3 is 15 residues. Germline V lookup: CDR1 SGHRS, CDR2 YFSETQ. V dropped 4 bases and J dropped 4; count of bases not matched to a gene: 9.

The V and J genes are TRBV20-1 and TRBJ2-1, with unresolved D. V was shortened by 3 bases and J by 1 base, with 7 bases between the two germline ends. The length of the CDR3 is 13 residues. Germline CDR1 DFQATT, CDR2 SNEGSKA (reference sequence). The CDR3 sequence: CSASPGSYNEQFF. Written as DNA, the CDR3 is TGCAGTGCTAGCCCTGGATCCTACAATGAGCAGTTCTTC.

The V and J genes are TRBV5-6 and TRBJ2-3; D gene unclear. CDR1 SGHDT and CDR2 YYEEEE come from the germline V gene. Trimming pared 0 bases from V and 1 base from J, leaving 6 bases between. This CDR3 contains 14 residues. The CDR3 region is CASSLAGGTDTQYF. Here the CDR3 DNA reads TGTGCCAGCAGCTTGGCTGGGGGCACAGATACGCAGTATTTT.